Presented here are 13 T cell receptor beta chains from one specimen sequenced in a study of T-cell reconstitution after alpha-beta-depleted transplantation in children. A TCRbeta library incorporating unique molecular identifiers was prepared. Using its own MiXCR run on the PCR reads, TCRdb lists one record per CDR3 protein. This sample yields about 240,000 distinct CDR3 sequences, of which 20% to 30% are seen a single time; roughly 2.6% belongs to the top ten. Here the sequenced sample was PBMCs, taken before TCRalphabeta/CD19-depleted stem cell transplant. The receptors were sampled from a girl aged 2 to 9 with Fanconi anemia, due to receive a stem cell transplant.

A remark on this clonotype: A single base separates this from a much larger clone, so it may be a read error. This likely comes from a read error, as the CDR3 has no conserved phenylalanine or tryptophan at its end. This chain joins TRBV12-3 or TRBV12-4 and TRBJ1-1; 7 bases agree with TRBD1. This CDR3 has 14 residues. V trimming: 5 bases; J trimming: 2 bases; junction bases outside the gene matches: 5. The CDR3 reads CASSHQGGNTEAFC. CDR3 nucleotides: TGTGCCAGCAGTCATCAGGGGGGCAACACTGAAGCTTTCTGT.

V and J are TRBV7-8 and TRBJ2-7; tentatively, D is TRBD1 or TRBD2 (5 bases each). The CDR3 has 14 amino acids. Between the trimmed V and J ends, which lost 0 bases and 2 bases, there was a span of 8 bases. CDR1 and CDR2 from the germline V gene are SGHVS and FQNEAQ. CDR3 sequence (DNA): TGTGCCAGCAGCTTAGCGGGGGATCCCTACGAGCAGTACTTC. Its translation: CASSLAGDPYEQYF.

This clonotype was seen repeatedly, ten times or more. Here the CDR3 DNA reads TGCAGTGCAAAAAGCGGGGGGCCACCCTACGAGCAGTACTTC. Translated: CSAKSGGPPYEQYF. This chain joins TRBV20-1 and TRBJ2-7; 9 nucleotides align to TRBD2. The CDR3 covers 14 residues. Germline loops: CDR1 DFQATT, CDR2 SNEGSKA (reference sequence). Unmatched junction bases numbered 8, after V lost 6 bases and J lost 2 bases.

V usage is TRBV2 and J usage is TRBJ2-7, with D perhaps matching TRBD1 or TRBD2 (5 bases each). V was clipped by 9 bases and J by 0 bases, with 9 bases between them. The CDR3 sequence is 12 residues long. Germline V gives CDR1 SNHLY, CDR2 FYNNEI. CDR3 sequence: CARGPSSYEQYF. CDR3 coding DNA: TGTGCCAGGGGACCGAGCTCCTACGAGCAGTACTTC.

At least ten counts were recorded for this clonotype. The V gene is TRBV29-1, the J gene TRBJ2-7; no definite D call. CDR3 size: 13 residues. With 6 bases removed from V and 2 bases from J, the gap between germline ends came to 14 bases. The germline gives CDR1 SQVTM, CDR2 ANQGSEA. CDR3 DNA: TGCAGCGTGGAACCGGACGGAACCTACGAGCAGTACTTC. Protein sequence: CSVEPDGTYEQYF.

This clonotype was counted many times. The V gene is TRBV20-1, the J gene TRBJ1-1, with 8 bases that match TRBD1. The CDR3 contains 14 residues. Germline CDR1 DFQATT, CDR2 SNEGSKA (reference sequence). Unmatched junction bases numbered 12, after V lost 1 base and J lost 11 bases. The CDR3 sequence is CSARARTGFMGAFF. The CDR3 coding sequence is TGCAGTGCTAGAGCTCGGACAGGGTTTATGGGTGCTTTCTTT.

This clonotype was observed many times. This chain links TRBV6-5 with TRBJ2-7, with TRBD2 identical over 12 bases. Trimming took 6 bases from V and 12 from J; bases not matched to a gene: 18. The CDR3 spans 16 residues. Germline assignment: CDR1 MNHEY and CDR2 SVGAGI. CDR3 sequence (DNA): TGTGCCAGCAGGGCTAGCGGGAGGGCCGGTGTATCCGCGGGGTACTTC. Amino acids: CASRASGRAGVSAGYF.

The rearrangement links TRBV5-1 to TRBJ2-3, with 12 bases aligning to TRBD1. The CDR3 is 15 residues long. Germline V gene lookup returns CDR1 SGHRS and CDR2 YFSETQ. The V gene end was trimmed by 4 bases and the J gene end by 4 bases; junction bases not matched to a gene: 4. The CDR3 is CASSRDRGRADTQYF. The CDR3 coding sequence is TGCGCCAGCAGCAGGGACAGGGGGCGCGCAGATACGCAGTATTTT.

This clonotype was seen ten or more times. This chain links TRBV20-1 with TRBJ1-1; D unclear. The CDR3 contains 12 residues. CDR1 and CDR2 from the germline V gene are DFQATT and SNEGSKA (reference sequence). Between the trimmed V and J ends, which lost 4 bases and 4 bases, there was a span of 10 bases. DNA of the CDR3: TGCAGTGCTAATGATGGCGGCACTGAAGCTTTCTTT. It codes for CSANDGGTEAFF.

This clonotype has ten or more counts. V usage is TRBV5-1 and J usage is TRBJ2-2; 8 bases fit TRBD1. The CDR3 contains 16 residues. The ends lost 4 bases at V and 0 bases at J; junction bases unmatched: 5. CDR1 and CDR2 (germline): SGHRS, YFSETQ. CDR3 DNA sequence: TGCGCCAGCAGCAGCGGACAGGGCACGAACACCGGGGAGCTGTTTTTT. Protein sequence: CASSSGQGTNTGELFF.

This clonotype was observed at least ten times. The V call is TRBV27, the J call TRBJ2-1; tentative D call: TRBD1 (6 bases). The CDR3 has 15 amino acids. CDR1 is MNHEY, CDR2 SMNVEV, per germline (reference sequence). V shed 2 bases and J shed 5 bases, with 13 bases lying between them. CDR3 residues: CASSLRGWLDNEQFF. Here the CDR3 DNA reads TGTGCCAGCAGTTTAAGGGGGTGGCTAGACAATGAGCAGTTCTTC.

The chain combines TRBV20-1 with TRBJ1-1, with 9 positions matching TRBD1. Looked up from germline, CDR1 is DFQATT and CDR2 is SNEGSKA (reference sequence). CDR3 length: 13 amino acids. The V and J ends lost 4 bases and 6 bases, in that order; junction bases with no gene match: 6. Written as DNA, the CDR3 is TGCAGTGCTATCCGGGACAGGGTTTCTGAAGCTTTCTTT. This encodes CSAIRDRVSEAFF.

This clonotype was detected ten times or more. The V call is TRBV11-2, the J call TRBJ2-5; the match to TRBD2 covers 7 bases. V was pared by 3 bases and J by 3 bases, with 4 bases of the junction left unmatched. The CDR3 extends over 14 amino acids. The V gene's germline CDR1 is SGHAT and CDR2 FQNNGV. The CDR3 here is CASSFTAGKETQYF. CDR3 bases: TGTGCCAGCAGCTTCACAGCGGGAAAAGAGACCCAGTACTTC.